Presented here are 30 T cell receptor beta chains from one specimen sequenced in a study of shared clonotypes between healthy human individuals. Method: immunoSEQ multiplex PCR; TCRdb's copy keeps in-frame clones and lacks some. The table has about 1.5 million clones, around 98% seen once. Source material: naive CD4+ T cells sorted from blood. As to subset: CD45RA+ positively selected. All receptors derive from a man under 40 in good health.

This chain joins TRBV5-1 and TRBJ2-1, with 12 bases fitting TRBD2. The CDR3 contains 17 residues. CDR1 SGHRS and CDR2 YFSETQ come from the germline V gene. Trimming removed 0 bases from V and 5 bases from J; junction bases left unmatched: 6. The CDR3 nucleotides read TGCGCCAGCAGCTTGGGACTAGCGGGAGAGTACAACAATGAGCAGTTCTTC. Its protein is CASSLGLAGEYNNEQFF.

This chain's CDR3 is CASTTSGRDTQYF. CDR3 DNA: TGTGCCAGCACCACTAGCGGGAGAGATACGCAGTATTTT. The chain uses TRBV7-9 and TRBJ2-3, with 11 bases fitting TRBD2. J lost 5 bases, V lost 7 bases, and 2 bases had no gene match. This CDR3 spans 13 amino acids. In germline, CDR1 is SEHNR, CDR2 FQNEAQ (reference sequence).

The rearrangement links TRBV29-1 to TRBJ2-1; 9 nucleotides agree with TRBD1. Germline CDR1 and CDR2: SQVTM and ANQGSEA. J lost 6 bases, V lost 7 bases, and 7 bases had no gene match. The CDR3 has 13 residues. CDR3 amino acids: CSATGTGINEQFF. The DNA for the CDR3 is TGCAGCGCAACCGGGACAGGGATCAATGAGCAGTTCTTC.

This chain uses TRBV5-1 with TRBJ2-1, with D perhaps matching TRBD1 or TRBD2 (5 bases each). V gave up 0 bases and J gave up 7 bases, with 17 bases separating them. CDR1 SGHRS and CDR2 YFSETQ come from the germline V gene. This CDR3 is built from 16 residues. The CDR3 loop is CASSLAGRSNDNEQFF. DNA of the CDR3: TGCGCCAGCAGCTTGGCGGGGCGGTCTAATGATAATGAGCAGTTCTTC.

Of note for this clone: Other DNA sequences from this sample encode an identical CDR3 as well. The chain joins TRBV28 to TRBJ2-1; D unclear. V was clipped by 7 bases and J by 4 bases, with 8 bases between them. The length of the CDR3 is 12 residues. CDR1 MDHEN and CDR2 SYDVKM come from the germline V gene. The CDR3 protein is CASTSPYNEQFF. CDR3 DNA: TGTGCCAGCACTTCGCCGTACAATGAGCAGTTCTTC.

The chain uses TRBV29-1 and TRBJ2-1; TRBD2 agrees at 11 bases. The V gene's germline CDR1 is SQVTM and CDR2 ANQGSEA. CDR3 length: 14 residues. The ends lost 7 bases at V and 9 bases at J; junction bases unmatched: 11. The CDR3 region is CSGNLLAGDGEQFF. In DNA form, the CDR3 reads TGCAGCGGAAATTTACTAGCGGGAGACGGTGAGCAGTTCTTC.

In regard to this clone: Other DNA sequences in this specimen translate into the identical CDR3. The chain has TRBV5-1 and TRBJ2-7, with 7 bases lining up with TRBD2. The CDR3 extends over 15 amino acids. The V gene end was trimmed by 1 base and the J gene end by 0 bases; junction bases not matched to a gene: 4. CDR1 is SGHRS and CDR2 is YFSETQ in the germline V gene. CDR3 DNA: TGCGCCAGCAGCTTGATGACGGGGGGCTCCTACGAGCAGTACTTC. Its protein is CASSLMTGGSYEQYF.

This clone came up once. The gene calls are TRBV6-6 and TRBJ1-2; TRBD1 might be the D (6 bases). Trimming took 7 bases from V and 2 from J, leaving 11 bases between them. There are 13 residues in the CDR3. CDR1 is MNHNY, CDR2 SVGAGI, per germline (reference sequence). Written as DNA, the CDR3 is TGTGCCAGCACCAAGGGGGGAAACTATGGCTACACCTTC. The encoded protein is CASTKGGNYGYTF.

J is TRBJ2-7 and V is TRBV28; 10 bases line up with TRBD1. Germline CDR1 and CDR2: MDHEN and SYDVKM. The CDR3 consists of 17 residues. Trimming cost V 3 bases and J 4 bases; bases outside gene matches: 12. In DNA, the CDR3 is TGTGCCAGCAGTTTCCGGACAGGGGGTTTGAGGTTTTACGAGCAGTACTTC. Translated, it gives CASSFRTGGLRFYEQYF.

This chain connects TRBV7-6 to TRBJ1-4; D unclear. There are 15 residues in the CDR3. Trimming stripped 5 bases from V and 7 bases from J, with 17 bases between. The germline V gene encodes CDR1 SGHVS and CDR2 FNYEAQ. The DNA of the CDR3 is TGTGCCAGCAGCCCTAGACGGACTACGGGTGAAAAACTGTTTTTT. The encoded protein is CASSPRRTTGEKLFF. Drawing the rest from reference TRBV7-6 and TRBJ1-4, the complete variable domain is GAGVSQSPRYKVTKRGQDVALRCDPISGHVSLYWYRQALGQGPEFLTYFNYEAQQDKSGLPNDRFSAERPEGSISTLTIQRTEQRDSAMYRCASSPRRTTGEKLFFGSGTQLSVL.

This CDR3 is CASSRPDREETQYF. The CDR3 DNA follows: TGTGCCAGCAGCCGACCCGACAGGGAAGAGACCCAGTACTTC. This rearrangement joins TRBV28 to TRBJ2-5; 7 bases line up with TRBD1. The CDR3 spans 14 residues. Trimming cost V 6 bases and J 3 bases; bases outside gene matches: 7. Germline values: CDR1 MDHEN, CDR2 SYDVKM.

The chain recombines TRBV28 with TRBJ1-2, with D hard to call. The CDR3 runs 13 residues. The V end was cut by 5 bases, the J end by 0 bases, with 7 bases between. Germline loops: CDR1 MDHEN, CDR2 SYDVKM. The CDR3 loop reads CASSPSSNYGYTF. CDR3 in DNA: TGTGCCAGCAGTCCGAGTTCTAACTATGGCTACACCTTC.

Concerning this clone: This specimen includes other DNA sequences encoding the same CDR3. The CDR3, as DNA: TGCAGTGTTCCGGGGAAAGAGACCCAGTACTTC. Its protein is CSVPGKETQYF. This chain uses TRBV20-1 with TRBJ2-5; D may be TRBD2 (5 bases). This CDR3 spans 11 amino acids. Germline V gene data show CDR1 as DFQATT and CDR2 as SNEGSKA (reference sequence). Trimming left V 7 bases short and J 3 bases short, with 9 bases between.

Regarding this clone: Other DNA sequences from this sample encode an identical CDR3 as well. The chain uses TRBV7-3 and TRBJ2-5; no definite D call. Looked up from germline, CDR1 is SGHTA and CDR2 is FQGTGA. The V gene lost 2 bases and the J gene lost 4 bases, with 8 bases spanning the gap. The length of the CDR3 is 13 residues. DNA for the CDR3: TGTGCCAGCAGCTTAGTCGTGGGAGAGACCCAGTACTTC. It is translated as CASSLVVGETQYF.

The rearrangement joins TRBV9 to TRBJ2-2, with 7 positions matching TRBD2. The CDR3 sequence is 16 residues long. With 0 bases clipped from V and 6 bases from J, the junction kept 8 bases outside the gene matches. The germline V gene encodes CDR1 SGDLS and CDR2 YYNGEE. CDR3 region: CASSVGAGELPGELFF. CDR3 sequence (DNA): TGTGCCAGCAGCGTAGGGGCGGGAGAATTGCCCGGGGAGCTGTTTTTT.

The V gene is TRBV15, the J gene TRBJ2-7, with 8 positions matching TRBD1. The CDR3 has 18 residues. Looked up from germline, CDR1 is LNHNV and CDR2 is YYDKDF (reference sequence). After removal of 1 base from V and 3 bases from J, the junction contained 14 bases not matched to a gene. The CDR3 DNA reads TGTGCCACCAGCAGAGCCAGGACAGGGCTGGGATTCGGCTACGAGCAGTACTTC. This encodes CATSRARTGLGFGYEQYF. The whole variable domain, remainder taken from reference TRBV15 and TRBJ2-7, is DAMVIQNPRYQVTQFGKPVTLSCSQTLNHNVMYWYQQKSSQAPKLLFHYYDKDFNNEADTPDNFQSRRPNTSFCFLDIRSPGLGDTAMYLCATSRARTGLGFGYEQYFGPGTRLTVT.

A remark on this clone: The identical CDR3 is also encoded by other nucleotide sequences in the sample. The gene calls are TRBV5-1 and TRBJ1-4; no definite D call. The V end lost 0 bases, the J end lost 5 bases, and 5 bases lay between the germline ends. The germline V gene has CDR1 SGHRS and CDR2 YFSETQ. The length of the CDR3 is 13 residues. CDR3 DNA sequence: TGCGCCAGCAGCTTGGGTATAAATGAAAAACTGTTTTTT. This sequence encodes CASSLGINEKLFF.

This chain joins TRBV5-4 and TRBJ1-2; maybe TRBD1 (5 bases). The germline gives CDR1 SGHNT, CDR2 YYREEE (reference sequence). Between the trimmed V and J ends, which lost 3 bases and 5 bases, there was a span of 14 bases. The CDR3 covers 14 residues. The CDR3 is CASSSGGLRYGYTF. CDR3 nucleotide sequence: TGTGCCAGCAGCTCGGGGGGGTTACGGTATGGCTACACCTTC.

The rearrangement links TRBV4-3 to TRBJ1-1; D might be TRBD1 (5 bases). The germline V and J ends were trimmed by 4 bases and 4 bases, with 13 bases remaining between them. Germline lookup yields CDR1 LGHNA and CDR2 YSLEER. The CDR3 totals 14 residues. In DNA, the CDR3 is TGCGCCAGCAGCCTGCTGGGGGGAGTCACTGAAGCTTTCTTT. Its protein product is CASSLLGGVTEAFF.

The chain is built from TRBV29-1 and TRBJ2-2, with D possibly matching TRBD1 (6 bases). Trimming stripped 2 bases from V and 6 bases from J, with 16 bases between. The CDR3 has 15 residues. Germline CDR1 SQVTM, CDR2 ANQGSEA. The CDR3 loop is CSVERSGVSSGELFF. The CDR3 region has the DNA TGCAGCGTTGAAAGGTCAGGGGTTTCGTCCGGGGAGCTGTTTTTT.

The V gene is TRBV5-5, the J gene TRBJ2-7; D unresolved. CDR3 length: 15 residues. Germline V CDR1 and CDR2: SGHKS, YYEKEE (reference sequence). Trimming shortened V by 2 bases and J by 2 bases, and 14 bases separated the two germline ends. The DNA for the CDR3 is TGTGCCAGCAGCTTATTTGGTGAGAGAACCTACGAGCAGTACTTC. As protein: CASSLFGERTYEQYF.

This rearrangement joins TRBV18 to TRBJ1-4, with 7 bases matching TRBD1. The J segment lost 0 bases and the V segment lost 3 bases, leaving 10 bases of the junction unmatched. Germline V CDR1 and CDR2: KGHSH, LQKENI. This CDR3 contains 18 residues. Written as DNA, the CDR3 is TGTGCCAGCTCACCCCAGGGACAGATATCTTCAACTAATGAAAAACTGTTTTTT. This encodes CASSPQGQISSTNEKLFF. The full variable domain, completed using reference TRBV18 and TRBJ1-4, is NAGVMQNPRHLVRRRGQEARLRCSPMKGHSHVYWYRQLPEEGLKFMVYLQKENIIDESGMPKERFSAEFPKEGPSILRIQQVVRGDSAAYFCASSPQGQISSTNEKLFFGSGTQLSVL.

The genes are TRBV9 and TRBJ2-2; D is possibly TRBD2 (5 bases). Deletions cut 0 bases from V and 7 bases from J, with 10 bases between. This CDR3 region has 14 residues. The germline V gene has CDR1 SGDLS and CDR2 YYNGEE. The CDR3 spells CASSVAAGGGELFF. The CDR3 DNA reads TGTGCCAGCAGCGTAGCTGCCGGAGGCGGGGAGCTGTTTTTT.

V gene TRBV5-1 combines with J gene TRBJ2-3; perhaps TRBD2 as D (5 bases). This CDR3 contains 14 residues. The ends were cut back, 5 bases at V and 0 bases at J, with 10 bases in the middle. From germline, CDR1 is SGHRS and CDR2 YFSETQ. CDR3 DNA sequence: TGCGCCAGCAGGTTCGGAGGCAGCACAGATACGCAGTATTTT. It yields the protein CASRFGGSTDTQYF.

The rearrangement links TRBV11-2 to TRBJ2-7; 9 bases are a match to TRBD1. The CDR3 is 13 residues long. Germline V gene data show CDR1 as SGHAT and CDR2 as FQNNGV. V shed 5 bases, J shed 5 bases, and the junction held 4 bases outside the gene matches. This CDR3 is CASSRDRDDEQYF. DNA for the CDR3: TGTGCCAGCAGCCGGGACAGGGACGACGAGCAGTACTTC.

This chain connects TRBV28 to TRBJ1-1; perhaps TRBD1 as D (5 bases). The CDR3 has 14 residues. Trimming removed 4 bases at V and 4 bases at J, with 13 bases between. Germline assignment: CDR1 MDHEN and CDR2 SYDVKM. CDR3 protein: CASSYQRGGTEAFF. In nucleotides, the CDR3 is TGTGCCAGCAGTTATCAAAGGGGAGGCACTGAAGCTTTCTTT. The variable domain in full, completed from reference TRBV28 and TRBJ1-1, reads DVKVTQSSRYLVKRTGEKVFLECVQDMDHENMFWYRQDPGLGLRLIYFSYDVKMKEKGDIPEGYSVSREKKERFSLILESASTNQTSMYLCASSYQRGGTEAFFGQGTRLTVV.

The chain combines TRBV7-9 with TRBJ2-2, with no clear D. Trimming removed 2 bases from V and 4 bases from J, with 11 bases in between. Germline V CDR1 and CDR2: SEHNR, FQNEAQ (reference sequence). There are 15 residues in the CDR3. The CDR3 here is CASSLSAASTGELFF. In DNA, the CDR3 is TGTGCCAGCAGCTTATCGGCAGCATCCACCGGGGAGCTGTTTTTT.

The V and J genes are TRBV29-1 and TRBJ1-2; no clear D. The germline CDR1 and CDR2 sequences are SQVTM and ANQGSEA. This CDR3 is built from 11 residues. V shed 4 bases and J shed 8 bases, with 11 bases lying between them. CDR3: CSVGVYHGYTF. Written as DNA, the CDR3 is TGCAGCGTTGGAGTGTATCACGGCTACACCTTC.

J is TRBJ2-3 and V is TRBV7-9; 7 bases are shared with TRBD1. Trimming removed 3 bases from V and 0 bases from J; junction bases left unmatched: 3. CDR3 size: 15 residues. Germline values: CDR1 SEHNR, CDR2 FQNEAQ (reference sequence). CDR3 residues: CASSFRDRSTDTQYF. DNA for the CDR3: TGTGCCAGCAGCTTCCGGGACAGAAGCACAGATACGCAGTATTTT.

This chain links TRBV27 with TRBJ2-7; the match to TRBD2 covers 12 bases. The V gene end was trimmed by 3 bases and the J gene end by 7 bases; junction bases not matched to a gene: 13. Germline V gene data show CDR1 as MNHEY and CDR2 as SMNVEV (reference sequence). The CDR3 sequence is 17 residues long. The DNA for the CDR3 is TGTGCCAGCAGTTTCAACACCGGACTAGCGGGACTGAGTGAGCAGTACTTC. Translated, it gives CASSFNTGLAGLSEQYF.